This T cell receptor (beta chain) stems from a study of blood T cell repertoires in COVID-19. Assay used: immunoSEQ multiplex PCR; TCRdb lists only in-frame clones, some missing. The top ten hold under 2% of the sample, which has around 450,000 clones, nearly 90% seen once. This CDR3 is built from 11 residues. Germline V gives CDR1 SGHTA, CDR2 FQGTGA. V lost 2 bases and J lost 9, with 5 bases in between. The rearrangement links TRBV7-3 to TRBJ2-1; D ambiguous. The receptor was derived from a woman aged 18-35 years with acute COVID-19. Source material: PBMCs or T cells enriched from blood (not recorded which). CDR3 in amino acids: CASSLGPEQFF. DNA for the CDR3: TGTGCCAGCAGCTTAGGGCCTGAGCAGTTCTTC. Complete variable domain (other parts from reference TRBV7-3 and TRBJ2-1): GAGVSQTPSNKVTEKGKYVELRCDPISGHTALYWYRQSLGQGPEFLIYFQGTGAADDSGLPNDRFFAVRPEGSVSTLKIQRTERGDSAVYLCASSLGPEQFFGPGTRLTVL.